The 25 T cell receptor beta chains listed next were all sequenced from one sample in a study of shared clonotypes between healthy human individuals. CD45RO-negative, CCR7-selected cells formed the naive CD8 fraction, which excluded terminally differentiated effector memory CD45RA+ cells. Only in-frame clones appear in the TCRdb table, and some are missing; sequencing was by immunoSEQ multiplex PCR. The sample includes around 1.9 million clones, 80% to 95% of them seen just once. The source material was naive CD8+ T cells from PBMCs. The receptors were sampled from a man younger than 35 in good health. Some clones in this sample may be carry-over from other donors' samples.

The CDR3 DNA is TGCAGCGTTGAGAGAGTAGCGGATTACAATGAGCAGTTCTTC. Translation gives CSVERVADYNEQFF. This sequence joins TRBV29-1 and TRBJ2-1; tentative D call: TRBD2 (6 bases). Looked up from germline, CDR1 is SQVTM and CDR2 is ANQGSEA. V was shortened by 3 bases and J by 4 bases, with 13 bases between the two germline ends. There are 14 residues in the CDR3.

The chain links TRBV29-1 to TRBJ1-1, with D tentatively TRBD1 (5 bases). CDR3 length: 12 residues. CDR1 and CDR2 from the germline V gene are SQVTM and ANQGSEA. V was shortened by 7 bases and J by 1 base, with 10 bases between the two germline ends. This chain's CDR3 is CSALTANTEAFF. Here the CDR3 DNA reads TGCAGCGCTCTGACAGCGAACACTGAAGCTTTCTTT.

To note about this clone: Within the sample, other DNA sequences also encode this same CDR3. The chain couples TRBV27 to TRBJ2-7; tentatively, D is TRBD1 (6 bases). Germline V gene sequence: CDR1 MNHEY, CDR2 SMNVEV (reference sequence). This CDR3 has 14 amino acids. The germline V and J ends were trimmed by 0 bases and 3 bases, with 9 bases remaining between them. CDR3 sequence reads: CASSLSGHIYEQYF. DNA of the CDR3: TGTGCCAGCAGTTTATCGGGACATATCTACGAGCAGTACTTC.

The V call is TRBV4-3, the J call TRBJ2-1, with a weak D call TRBD1 (5 bases). Trimming left V 3 bases short and J 7 bases short, with 13 bases between. The CDR3 is 14 residues long. Germline lookup yields CDR1 LGHNA and CDR2 YSLEER. CDR3 sequence (DNA): TGCGCCAGCAGCCAGAACAGGATTGGGAATGAGCAGTTCTTC. Encoded protein: CASSQNRIGNEQFF.

The rearrangement uses TRBV12-5 and TRBJ2-5; TRBD1 is a possible D gene (6 bases). Germline lookup yields CDR1 LGHNT and CDR2 FRNRAP. The CDR3 extends over 12 amino acids. V dropped 6 bases and J dropped 4 bases, with 9 bases sitting between them. Written as DNA, the CDR3 is TGTGCTAGTGGACAGGGACGAGAGACCCAGTACTTC. Translated, it gives CASGQGRETQYF.

The V gene is TRBV30, the J gene TRBJ2-7; D possibly corresponds to TRBD1 (5 bases). With 4 bases removed from V and 5 bases from J, the gap between germline ends came to 9 bases. CDR3 length: 11 amino acids. CDR1 GTSNPN and CDR2 SVGIG come from the germline V gene (reference sequence). CDR3 residues: CAWTKGDEQYF. As DNA, the CDR3 is TGTGCCTGGACCAAAGGGGACGAGCAGTACTTC.

J is TRBJ1-1 and V is TRBV6-5; the D is unclear. Trimming took off 0 bases at V and 2 bases at J, with 10 bases between the two ends. Germline loops: CDR1 MNHEY, CDR2 SVGAGI. The CDR3 has 15 residues. CDR3 bases: TGTGCCAGCAGTTACTCCCAGGCCAGCAACACTGAAGCTTTCTTT. Its protein product is CASSYSQASNTEAFF.

CDR3 DNA: TGCGCCAGCAGGATTACTAGCGGGAGTCCCACCGGGGAGCTGTTTTTT. As protein: CASRITSGSPTGELFF. This rearrangement joins TRBV10-1 to TRBJ2-2, with 11 bases aligning to TRBD2. The CDR3 covers 16 residues. V shed 6 bases, J shed 4 bases, and the junction held 7 bases outside the gene matches. Germline CDR1 is WNHNN and CDR2 is SYGVQD (reference sequence).

This clone turned up a few times. The V call is TRBV2, the J call TRBJ1-1; the D gene is possibly TRBD1 (6 bases). Germline CDR1 reads SNHLY; CDR2 reads FYNNEI. This CDR3 has 15 amino acids. Deletions cut 5 bases from V and 0 bases from J, with 13 bases between. The CDR3, as DNA: TGTGCCAGCAGTCCCTCGACAGGCATGAACACTGAAGCTTTCTTT. Protein: CASSPSTGMNTEAFF.

The chain employs TRBV2 and TRBJ2-7; no clear D. The ends were cut back, 4 bases at V and 7 bases at J, with 14 bases in the middle. In germline, CDR1 is SNHLY, CDR2 FYNNEI. There are 13 residues in the CDR3. The CDR3 reads CASSVRRRGEQYF. The CDR3 DNA reads TGTGCCAGCAGTGTGCGGCGACGTGGGGAGCAGTACTTC.

To note about this clone: Distinct nucleotide sequences in the sample also encode this CDR3. This chain uses TRBV11-2 with TRBJ2-7; 10 bases line up with TRBD2. Germline CDR1 SGHAT, CDR2 FQNNGV. This CDR3 comprises 15 residues. V gave up 1 base and J gave up 3 bases; unmatched junction bases: 3. DNA of the CDR3: TGTGCCAGCAGCTTAGGCGCTAGCGGGAGCTACGAGCAGTACTTC. It specifies CASSLGASGSYEQYF.

The V call is TRBV7-3, the J call TRBJ2-1; 11 nucleotides agree with TRBD2. V lost 3 bases and J lost 8; bases outside the gene matches: 6. The CDR3 runs to 15 residues. The germline V gene encodes CDR1 SGHTA and CDR2 FQGTGA. CDR3 residues: CASSFSGRAPHEQFF. Written as DNA, the CDR3 is TGTGCCAGCAGCTTTAGCGGGAGGGCCCCCCATGAGCAGTTCTTC.

CDR3 sequence reads: CASSWPGQGVNTGELFF. CDR3 bases: TGTGCCAGCAGCTGGCCGGGACAGGGGGTCAACACCGGGGAGCTGTTTTTT. The rearrangement joins TRBV7-2 to TRBJ2-2, with 11 bases identical to TRBD1. CDR1 is SGHTA, CDR2 FQGNSA, per germline. This CDR3 has 17 residues. The junction had 6 bases not matched to a gene; V was cut back by 4 bases and J by 2 bases.

The rearrangement links TRBV29-1 to TRBJ2-5; TRBD1 agrees at 8 bases. After removal of 2 bases from V and 5 bases from J, the junction contained 4 bases not matched to a gene. Looked up from germline, CDR1 is SQVTM and CDR2 is ANQGSEA. The CDR3 is 13 residues long. This CDR3 reads CSVEQGALETQYF. The CDR3 DNA sequence: TGCAGCGTTGAACAGGGGGCTCTCGAGACCCAGTACTTC.

The V call is TRBV5-1, the J call TRBJ2-7; D may match TRBD1 or TRBD2 (5 bases each). This CDR3 is built from 14 residues. The germline V gene has CDR1 SGHRS and CDR2 YFSETQ. The V end was cut by 3 bases, the J end by 0 bases, with 10 bases between. The CDR3 nucleotides read TGCGCCAGCAGCTCTTCGGGACCCTCCTACGAGCAGTACTTC. It translates to CASSSSGPSYEQYF.

V gene TRBV9 combines with J gene TRBJ2-5; D ambiguous. Between the trimmed V and J ends, which lost 0 bases and 2 bases, there was a span of 5 bases. CDR1 and CDR2 (germline): SGDLS, YYNGEE. The CDR3 totals 13 residues. CDR3 protein: CASSVELQETQYF. The CDR3 nucleotides read TGTGCCAGCAGCGTAGAGTTGCAAGAGACCCAGTACTTC.

The rearrangement joins TRBV5-1 to TRBJ2-1; 7 bases fit TRBD1. The germline V gene has CDR1 SGHRS and CDR2 YFSETQ. The J segment lost 1 base and the V segment lost 1 base, leaving 11 bases of the junction unmatched. The CDR3 length is 18 residues. CDR3 loop: CASSLTLTTGMSYNEQFF. CDR3 nucleotides: TGCGCCAGCAGCTTGACCCTGACGACAGGGATGTCCTACAATGAGCAGTTCTTC.

The rearrangement joins TRBV19 to TRBJ1-4, with TRBD1 matching over 7 bases. Germline values: CDR1 LNHDA, CDR2 SQIVND (reference sequence). V lost 3 bases, J lost 0 bases, and 7 bases stayed unmatched. The CDR3 loop spans 17 amino acids. The CDR3 nucleotides read TGTGCCAGTAGTATTGGTTCGGGACAGCCAACTAATGAAAAACTGTTTTTT. It is translated as CASSIGSGQPTNEKLFF.

V is TRBV4-1 and J is TRBJ1-2, with D uncertain. The V end lost 0 bases, the J end lost 0 bases, and 5 bases lay between the germline ends. CDR1 is MGHRA and CDR2 is YSYEKL in the germline V gene. The CDR3 has 14 residues. CDR3 in amino acids: CASSQDAANYGYTF. The CDR3 DNA reads as TGCGCCAGCAGCCAAGATGCAGCTAACTATGGCTACACCTTC.

CDR3 protein: CASSVSWNEQFF. Written as DNA, the CDR3 is TGTGCCAGCAGCGTGAGTTGGAATGAGCAGTTCTTC. The gene calls are TRBV7-9 and TRBJ2-1; D unclear. CDR3 length: 12 residues. Per germline, CDR1 SEHNR and CDR2 FQNEAQ (reference sequence). Deletions cut 5 bases from V and 7 bases from J, with 9 bases between.

The chain is built from TRBV29-1 and TRBJ1-1, with 7 bases matching TRBD1. Germline trimming cut 4 bases from V and 3 bases from J; bases unmatched to any gene: 11. The CDR3 is 15 amino acids. CDR1 is SQVTM, CDR2 ANQGSEA, per germline. CDR3 DNA: TGCAGCGTTGGAGGGGCCCAGGGGGGACACACTGAAGCTTTCTTT. Translated, it gives CSVGGAQGGHTEAFF.

V gene TRBV9 combines with J gene TRBJ2-5, with 7 positions matching TRBD1. Germline V lookup: CDR1 SGDLS, CDR2 YYNGEE. The length of the CDR3 is 16 residues. V trimming: 1 base; J trimming: 2 bases; junction bases outside the gene matches: 8. This chain's CDR3 is CASSVWGQSLQETQYF. In DNA form, the CDR3 reads TGTGCCAGCAGCGTATGGGGACAGTCACTACAAGAGACCCAGTACTTC.

The V and J genes are TRBV9 and TRBJ2-2, with D maybe TRBD2 (6 bases). Germline loops: CDR1 SGDLS, CDR2 YYNGEE. V lost 3 bases to trimming and J lost 5 bases, with 17 bases between them. The length of the CDR3 is 16 residues. Written as DNA, the CDR3 is TGTGCCAGCAGCGGCAGTCCCTCGGGGGTAACCGGGGAGCTGTTTTTT. It encodes CASSGSPSGVTGELFF. The full variable domain, its missing parts supplied by reference TRBV9 and TRBJ2-2, is DSGVTQTPKHLITATGQRVTLRCSPRSGDLSVYWYQQSLDQGLQFLIQYYNGEERAKGNILERFSAQQFPDLHSELNLSSLELGDSALYFCASSGSPSGVTGELFFGEGSRLTVL.

A remark on this clone: Additional DNA sequences in this sample encode the identical CDR3. For the CDR3, the DNA is TGTGCCAGCAGCGGACAGGGGGCCAACACTGAAGCTTTCTTT. Translated: CASSGQGANTEAFF. The chain uses TRBV9 and TRBJ1-1; TRBD1 agrees at 10 bases. Germline-derived CDR1 and CDR2 are SGDLS and YYNGEE. This CDR3 contains 14 residues. With 3 bases clipped from V and 2 bases from J, the junction kept 1 base outside the gene matches.

This chain uses TRBV19 with TRBJ2-3; D uncertain. V lost 6 bases to trimming and J lost 7 bases, with 20 bases between them. The CDR3 is 15 residues long. Germline CDR1 and CDR2: LNHDA and SQIVND (reference sequence). Written as DNA, the CDR3 is TGTGCCAGTAGCTCGGACCGAACAACACGGCATACGCAGTATTTT. Translation: CASSSDRTTRHTQYF.